This TCR beta chain stems from a study of stem cell transplantation in POMP-related autoinflammatory disease. The overall study: The study hypothesized thymoproteasome defects skew the TRB repertoire via impaired CD8+ selection. Study conclusions and caveats: Unique TRB V-J gene pairings were limited in number in patients with PRAID.

This CDR3 spans 13 amino acids. CDR1 and CDR2 (germline): SGDLS, YYNGEE. This clone came up once. Its antigen is still unknown. Germline is not matched at one junction end, which may reflect a read error. Only in-frame clones appear in the TCRdb table, and some are missing; sequencing was by immunoSEQ multiplex PCR. The profile shows tens of thousands of clones, approximately 90% of them singletons. This clonotype was obtained from a human patient with POMP-related autoinflammation and immune dysregulation (PRAID). Some of the T cells might come from the graft donor. This material consisted of CD4+ T cells from PBMCs, taken after stem cell transplantation. J is TRBJ1-2 and V is TRBV9; a weak D match, TRBD1 (5 bases). The CDR3 DNA is TGTGCCAGCAGCGTAGGGTCGACAGCGCGTCTCGCCTTC. Its protein product is CASSVGSTARLAF.